The rows below give T cell receptor beta chains drawn from one sample of a study of blood T cell repertoires in COVID-19. Repertoires were generated with immunoSEQ multiplex PCR, while TCRdb's copy carries only in-frame clones and drops some. The sample holds 280,000 or so clones, just under 90% seen once. Material for sequencing was PBMCs or T cells enriched from blood (not recorded which). These receptors came from a woman between 45 and 60 years old who had been exposed to COVID-19. The CDR3 runs from the conserved cysteine through the conserved F or W. The order of the fields is V gene, J gene, CDR3 protein.

V gene: TRBV5-1
J gene: TRBJ1-2
CDR3 protein: CASSLAQGDGLAF

V gene: TRBV11-2
J gene: TRBJ2-1
CDR3 protein: CASSQGQGRLNEQFF

V gene: TRBV11-2
J gene: TRBJ2-5
CDR3 protein: CASSPGLQETQYF

V gene: TRBV2
J gene: TRBJ2-7
CDR3 protein: CASSAGGYEQYF

V gene: TRBV6-5
J gene: TRBJ1-2
CDR3 protein: CASKTGGDNYGYTF

V gene: TRBV11-2
J gene: TRBJ2-1
CDR3 protein: CASSKLAGGFNEQFF

V gene: TRBV28
J gene: TRBJ1-5
CDR3 protein: CASRGQGSQPQHF

V gene: TRBV10-3
J gene: TRBJ2-5
CDR3 protein: CAISGLAGTGETQYF

V gene: TRBV18
J gene: TRBJ2-2
CDR3 protein: CASSPMPSGGNANTGELFF

V gene: TRBV3-1/TRBV3-2
J gene: TRBJ2-7
CDR3 protein: CASSQDWRTSYEQYF

V gene: TRBV5-8
J gene: TRBJ1-6
CDR3 protein: CASSFTPGQGVSYNSPLHF

V gene: TRBV4-1
J gene: TRBJ1-1
CDR3 protein: CASSQVGGFTEAFF

V gene: TRBV29-1
J gene: TRBJ2-1
CDR3 protein: CSVAGTGGYEQFF

V gene: TRBV6-5
J gene: TRBJ1-5
CDR3 protein: CASSTGFTSNQPQHF

V gene: TRBV28
J gene: TRBJ1-1
CDR3 protein: CASSPHLNTEAFF

V gene: TRBV30
J gene: TRBJ1-4
CDR3 protein: CAWSRDRYNEKLFF

V gene: TRBV28
J gene: TRBJ2-2
CDR3 protein: CASRPNFRDRGNTGELFF

V gene: TRBV28
J gene: TRBJ2-7
CDR3 protein: CASSFLRSYEQYF

V gene: TRBV6-4
J gene: TRBJ1-1
CDR3 protein: CASSQRVEGMNTEAFF

V gene: TRBV7-9
J gene: TRBJ2-5
CDR3 protein: CASIQGFSQETQYF

V gene: TRBV10-1
J gene: TRBJ1-3
CDR3 protein: CASDVVGQGSGNTIYF

V gene: TRBV5-4
J gene: TRBJ2-7
CDR3 protein: CASSLTGGIYEQYF

V gene: TRBV3-1/TRBV3-2
J gene: TRBJ2-7
CDR3 protein: CASSQELTGMYF

V gene: TRBV18
J gene: TRBJ1-2
CDR3 protein: CASSPSFGYTF

V gene: TRBV2
J gene: TRBJ2-1
CDR3 protein: CASSEIAGGLGEQFF

V gene: TRBV19
J gene: TRBJ1-1
CDR3 protein: CASSLTGGRTEAFF

V gene: TRBV30
J gene: TRBJ2-2
CDR3 protein: CAWSVWGANTGELFF

V gene: TRBV19
J gene: TRBJ1-2
CDR3 protein: CASRGDTRNYGYTF

V gene: TRBV15
J gene: TRBJ1-5
CDR3 protein: CATSWMGPSLNQPQHF

V gene: TRBV3-1/TRBV3-2
J gene: TRBJ1-2
CDR3 protein: CASSQPGYYGYTF

V gene: TRBV4-1
J gene: TRBJ1-5
CDR3 protein: CASRRSGGGWPQHF

V gene: TRBV18
J gene: TRBJ1-4
CDR3 protein: CASSRDYPNEKLFF

V gene: TRBV2
J gene: TRBJ2-7
CDR3 protein: CASSLDYSSYEQYF

V gene: TRBV4-1
J gene: TRBJ2-1
CDR3 protein: CASSQDPYNEQFF

V gene: TRBV6-1
J gene: TRBJ2-2
CDR3 protein: CASSEGGRELFF

V gene: TRBV15
J gene: TRBJ2-3
CDR3 protein: CATSRDLGSPPDTQYF

V gene: TRBV11-3
J gene: TRBJ2-2
CDR3 protein: CAGTSGDNTGELFF

V gene: TRBV19
J gene: TRBJ2-7
CDR3 protein: CASSAGTPIYELYF

V gene: TRBV19
J gene: TRBJ2-7
CDR3 protein: CASTRTGDSYEQYF

V gene: TRBV6-5
J gene: TRBJ2-7
CDR3 protein: CASSPQGSSYEQYF

V gene: TRBV3-1/TRBV3-2
J gene: TRBJ2-2
CDR3 protein: CASSPKLEVTGELFF

V gene: TRBV3-1/TRBV3-2
J gene: TRBJ2-7
CDR3 protein: CASSQDLGGSSYEQYF

V gene: TRBV27
J gene: TRBJ2-7
CDR3 protein: CASSPHVAGKDEQYF

V gene: TRBV6-1
J gene: TRBJ2-3
CDR3 protein: CASSEAPPGGADTQYF

V gene: TRBV7-9
J gene: TRBJ2-1
CDR3 protein: CASSTDSRLHNEQFF

V gene: TRBV28
J gene: TRBJ1-4
CDR3 protein: CASRETGGSEKLFF

V gene: TRBV7-2
J gene: TRBJ2-2
CDR3 protein: CASSLKGTTNTGELFF

V gene: TRBV7-2
J gene: TRBJ1-4
CDR3 protein: CASSLGGPGGGEKLFF

V gene: TRBV28
J gene: TRBJ2-5
CDR3 protein: CASSLYLAGVQETQYF

V gene: TRBV11-2
J gene: TRBJ2-7
CDR3 protein: CASSLRGQGSYEQYF

V gene: TRBV5-6
J gene: TRBJ1-1
CDR3 protein: CASSLAAAGGAFF

V gene: TRBV5-4
J gene: TRBJ1-2
CDR3 protein: CASSAAGAEGYGYTF

V gene: TRBV5-1
J gene: TRBJ1-3
CDR3 protein: CASSVDISSGNTIYF

V gene: TRBV28
J gene: TRBJ2-3
CDR3 protein: CASTLGLAGGRVSTDTQYF

V gene: TRBV2
J gene: TRBJ1-3
CDR3 protein: CASSVEAVRAAGNTIYF

V gene: TRBV7-2
J gene: TRBJ1-3
CDR3 protein: CASSDRTGGAIAGNTIYF

V gene: TRBV28
J gene: TRBJ1-2
CDR3 protein: CASSSGTPTNYGYTF